One and the same sample provided the 8 T cell receptor beta chains below, sequenced in a study of T cell responses to AZD1222 COVID-19 vaccine. Method: immunoSEQ multiplex PCR; TCRdb's copy keeps in-frame clones and lacks some. The sample lists some 120,000 clones; roughly 89% were seen once. This material consisted of peripheral blood, taken on day 0 of MenACWY control vaccination. All receptors derive from an adult in good health.

The chain uses TRBV9 and TRBJ2-3; D tentatively fits TRBD1 or TRBD2 (5 bases each). Germline V CDR1 and CDR2: SGDLS, YYNGEE. V lost 0 bases and J lost 5, with 19 bases in between. The length of the CDR3 is 17 residues. As DNA, the CDR3 is TGTGCCAGCAGCGTAGGTCGGGACGGCATGAGAGAAGATACGCAGTATTTT. This gives the protein CASSVGRDGMREDTQYF.

The chain combines TRBV5-6 with TRBJ2-7; D uncertain. The CDR3 extends over 14 amino acids. The V end was cut by 1 base, the J end by 2 bases, with 10 bases between. The germline gives CDR1 SGHDT, CDR2 YYEEEE. The CDR3 DNA reads TGTGCCAGCAGCTTGTTATTGCAGACCTACGAGCAGTACTTC. Protein sequence: CASSLLLQTYEQYF.

The chain uses TRBV7-2 and TRBJ2-7; D remains unclear. The ends were cut back, 0 bases at V and 5 bases at J, with 8 bases in the middle. Germline values: CDR1 SGHTA, CDR2 FQGNSA. The CDR3 contains 13 residues. CDR3 coding DNA: TGTGCCAGCAGCTTAGCGCTCCCCCACGAGCAGTACTTC. Protein: CASSLALPHEQYF.

The chain couples TRBV11-2 to TRBJ1-2, with D unclear. The V gene's germline CDR1 is SGHAT and CDR2 FQNNGV. This CDR3 has 13 residues. V dropped 5 bases and J dropped 2 bases, with 9 bases sitting between them. CDR3 region: CASSPDTNYGYTF. The CDR3 DNA sequence: TGTGCCAGCAGCCCAGACACAAACTATGGCTACACCTTC. The entire variable domain, with the rest obtained from reference TRBV11-2 and TRBJ1-2, is as follows: EAGVAQSPRYKIIEKRQSVAFWCNPISGHATLYWYQQILGQGPKLLIQFQNNGVVDDSQLPKDRFSAERLKGVDSTLKIQPAKLEDSAVYLCASSPDTNYGYTFGSGTRLTVV.

This clone was counted a single time. The rearrangement uses TRBV11-3 and TRBJ2-7; TRBD2 aligns across 10 bases. Germline V gene data show CDR1 as SGHNT and CDR2 as YENEEA. The CDR3 is 16 amino acids. Trimming took 4 bases from V and 0 from J; bases not matched to a gene: 6. The CDR3 nucleotides are TGTGCCAGCAGCTCCAGACTAGCGGGTTACTCCTACGAGCAGTACTTC. Residues: CASSSRLAGYSYEQYF. The full variable domain, in which reference TRBV11-3 and TRBJ2-7 provide the parts outside the CDR3, is EAGVVQSPRYKIIEKKQPVAFWCNPISGHNTLYWYLQNLGQGPELLIRYENEEAVDDSQLPKDRFSAERLKGVDSTLKIQPAELGDSAVYLCASSSRLAGYSYEQYFGPGTRLTVT.

The gene calls are TRBV2 and TRBJ2-6, with TRBD2 as a possible D gene (5 bases). Per the germline V gene, CDR1 is SNHLY and CDR2 is FYNNEI. This CDR3 contains 14 residues. V shed 7 bases and J shed 5 bases, with 12 bases lying between them. CDR3 sequence reads: CASIQEVRANVLTF. In nucleotides, the CDR3 is TGTGCCAGCATCCAGGAGGTTAGGGCCAACGTCCTGACTTTC. Supplemented by reference TRBV2 and TRBJ2-6, the full variable domain reads EPEVTQTPSHQVTQMGQEVILRCVPISNHLYFYWYRQILGQKVEFLVSFYNNEISEKSEIFDDQFSVERPDGSNFTLKIRSTKLEDSAMYFCASIQEVRANVLTFGAGSRLTVL.

The genes are TRBV11-1 and TRBJ1-1, with D unclear. Per the germline V gene, CDR1 is SGHAT and CDR2 is FQDESV (reference sequence). The CDR3 contains 15 residues. V was clipped by 1 base and J by 3 bases, with 12 bases between them. CDR3 in amino acids: CASSLGPGWDTEAFF. Here the CDR3 DNA reads TGTGCCAGCAGCTTAGGACCCGGGTGGGACACTGAAGCTTTCTTT.

This chain uses TRBV10-3 with TRBJ2-3; 11 bases are shared with TRBD2. Germline trimming cut 5 bases from V and 3 bases from J; bases unmatched to any gene: 10. The CDR3 has 17 residues. Germline V gives CDR1 ENHRY, CDR2 SYGVKD. The CDR3 nucleotides read TGTGCCATCAGTTATTCCTCCCTAGCGGGGGGTACAGATACGCAGTATTTT. It codes for CAISYSSLAGGTDTQYF.